The present T cell receptor (beta chain) was sequenced within a study of shared clonotypes between healthy human individuals. Regarding the study as a whole: Rarefaction revealed incomplete sorted-subset sequencing despite large depth.

Concerning this clone: Antigen: not known.

The CDR3 spans 14 residues. J lost 0 bases, V lost 6 bases, and 5 bases had no gene match. Germline CDR1 and CDR2: SGHKS and YYEKEE (reference sequence). Replicate PCRs from sorted subsets contained approximately 190 ng DNA, which is 29,000 or so T cell genomes. Profiled with immunoSEQ multiplex PCR; TCRdb holds only in-frame clones, not every one. This table holds over 850,000 clones, about four fifths found once. This receptor was taken from a man between 18 and 29 years old in good health. Some clones in this sample may be carry-over from other donors' samples. The sequenced sample was memory CD4+ T cells from PBMCs. The subset here: CD45RA-negative fraction. The chain has TRBV5-5 and TRBJ1-1, with TRBD1 matching 7 bases. The CDR3 coding sequence is TGTGCCAGCACCCCCGGACAGGTGAACACTGAAGCTTTCTTT. This translates into CASTPGQVNTEAFF. The complete variable domain, with remaining parts taken from reference TRBV5-5 and TRBJ1-1, reads DAGVTQSPTHLIKTRGQQVTLRCSPISGHKSVSWYQQVLGQGPQFIFQYYEKEERGRGNFPDRFSARQFPNYSSELNVNALLLGDSALYLCASTPGQVNTEAFFGQGTRLTVV.